The clone carrying this T cell receptor beta chain has a handful of counts. The antigen remains unidentified. The entry originates in a study of T cell repertoires in cytomegalovirus infection. V lost 6 bases and J lost 7, with 13 bases in between. Germline V gene lookup returns CDR1 LNHDA and CDR2 SQIVND (reference sequence). The CDR3 extends over 13 amino acids. One entry per CDR3 protein results from TCRdb running MiXCR on the reads. The table includes 650,000 to 900,000 distinct CDR3 sequences, 25% to 30% detected once. The sequencing used cultured CD8+ T cells from PBMCs, collected from culture after CMV antigen stimulation. The chain recombines TRBV19 with TRBJ1-5; D remains unclear. The TCR sequence derives from a human donor in good health (CMV status not recorded). Some clones in this sample may be carry-over from other donors' samples. This chain's CDR3 is CASSPGLWQPQHF. The CDR3 nucleotides are TGTGCCAGTAGCCCAGGCCTCTGGCAGCCCCAGCATTTT. The full variable domain, with the rest looked up from reference TRBV19 and TRBJ1-5, is DGGITQSPKYLFRKEGQNVTLSCEQNLNHDAMYWYRQDPGQGLRLIYYSQIVNDFQKGDIAEGYSVSREKKESFPLTVTSAQKNPTAFYLCASSPGLWQPQHFGDGTRLSIL.